This T cell receptor beta chain was identified in a study of blood T cell repertoires in COVID-19. Study-level information: The cDNA or gDNA used as material had been derived from T cells, B-cell-depleted T cells, or PBMCs.

In the authors' methods: Amplified reference gene primers provided the basis for estimating nucleated cell counts. This table comes from immunoSEQ multiplex PCR, and its TCRdb copy is limited to in-frame clones, with some not included. The DNA gave D and trimming, while V, J and clone size come from that table. The data contain 150,000 to 200,000 clones, approximately 85% of them seen just once; the ten biggest clones take up about 8.6%. Participants were aged about 18 to 95 years, lived in 20 to 30 US areas, and enrolled virtually. In Cohort 3, a recovered donor had either two negative PCRs, clearance, or symptom resolution. V was shortened by 0 bases and J by 0 bases, with 11 bases between the two germline ends. The CDR3 spans 17 residues. The germline V gene encodes CDR1 MGHRA and CDR2 YSYEKL.

This receptor was taken from a woman in her thirties who had recovered from COVID-19. V is TRBV4-1 and J is TRBJ1-4, with D unclear. Sequencing used PBMCs or T cells enriched from blood (not recorded which). CDR3 coding DNA: TGCGCCAGCAGCCAAGATCCAGCGCTTGCAACTAATGAAAAACTGTTTTTT. Protein: CASSQDPALATNEKLFF.